A selection of T cell receptor beta chains follows, all from one sample in a study of T-cell reconstitution after alpha-beta-depleted transplantation in children. One entry per CDR3 protein, called by TCRdb with MiXCR from the PCR reads. The sample lists approximately 130,000 distinct CDR3 sequences; roughly 10% were seen once. Source: PBMCs, mostly from graft donor cells, taken 180 days after TCRalphabeta/CD19-depleted stem cell transplant. The receptors here all came from a girl under three years old who had a stem cell transplant for combined immunodeficiency, so the T cells may come from the graft donor. Both conserved end residues are trimmed from each CDR3. The order of the fields is clone size, J gene, V gene, CDR3 protein. For some rows the clone size is stated as once, few or many, or as a class when expanded; others skip it.

NA TRBJ1-5 TRBV9 ASSVDSRVNQPQH
NA TRBJ1-1 TRBV6-1 ASSEVGTGTEAF
NA TRBJ2-7 TRBV30 AWLQGGHEQY
NA TRBJ1-1 TRBV10-3 AISESGGAGTEAF
NA TRBJ2-5 TRBV20-1 SATMSGGTTTQETQY
many TRBJ2-7 TRBV20-1 SAATSEAYEQY
many TRBJ2-7 TRBV20-1 SARAAGVYEQY
few TRBJ2-3 TRBV27 ASSLRLAGWADTQY
few TRBJ2-3 TRBV20-1 SARDWTGLTDTQY
NA TRBJ2-7 TRBV7-2 ASSEQRWGYEQY
NA TRBJ1-5 TRBV6-1 ASSRERSQPQH
many TRBJ1-4 TRBV28 ASRGTAVNEKLF
many TRBJ2-3 TRBV9 ASSVGVITDTQY
many TRBJ2-7 TRBV27 ASSSGTRRSYEQY
few TRBJ2-7 TRBV15 ATSRDRGWLAGLNYYEQY
NA TRBJ2-3 TRBV24-1 ATEDPSTDTQY
few TRBJ2-7 TRBV12-3/TRBV12-4 ASLGEDSYEQY
NA TRBJ2-1 TRBV20-1 SARDFPGLEVYNEQF
few TRBJ2-2 TRBV20-1 SATRHRGGSTGELF
few TRBJ1-3 TRBV5-6 ASSLDLGDSGNTIY
many TRBJ2-5 TRBV12-3/TRBV12-4 ASSLGFGGETQY
many TRBJ2-3 TRBV5-5 ASSFLAGGFRNTQY
few TRBJ2-1 TRBV5-1 ASSPSGSHYNEQF
few TRBJ2-2 TRBV24-1 ATGSSGFNTGELF
NA TRBJ2-2 TRBV20-1 SAPDGNTGELF
NA TRBJ2-1 TRBV30 AWSWGLHNEQF
few TRBJ2-1 TRBV12-3/TRBV12-4 ASSRTSALSYNEQF
once TRBJ2-1 TRBV3-1 ACSQVREAYNEQF
NA TRBJ2-3 TRBV7-2 ASSAKGGRRTDTQY
NA TRBJ2-2 TRBV2 ASRYGTSGRNTGELF
few TRBJ2-5 TRBV7-2 ASSLTLAGGGETQY
NA TRBJ2-1 TRBV20-1 SARGVAGNFPSYNEQF
few TRBJ2-3 TRBV10-3 AISSGDTQY
few TRBJ2-1 TRBV20-1 SATSQGDEQF
NA TRBJ1-2 TRBV6-5 ASSTRTNNYGYT